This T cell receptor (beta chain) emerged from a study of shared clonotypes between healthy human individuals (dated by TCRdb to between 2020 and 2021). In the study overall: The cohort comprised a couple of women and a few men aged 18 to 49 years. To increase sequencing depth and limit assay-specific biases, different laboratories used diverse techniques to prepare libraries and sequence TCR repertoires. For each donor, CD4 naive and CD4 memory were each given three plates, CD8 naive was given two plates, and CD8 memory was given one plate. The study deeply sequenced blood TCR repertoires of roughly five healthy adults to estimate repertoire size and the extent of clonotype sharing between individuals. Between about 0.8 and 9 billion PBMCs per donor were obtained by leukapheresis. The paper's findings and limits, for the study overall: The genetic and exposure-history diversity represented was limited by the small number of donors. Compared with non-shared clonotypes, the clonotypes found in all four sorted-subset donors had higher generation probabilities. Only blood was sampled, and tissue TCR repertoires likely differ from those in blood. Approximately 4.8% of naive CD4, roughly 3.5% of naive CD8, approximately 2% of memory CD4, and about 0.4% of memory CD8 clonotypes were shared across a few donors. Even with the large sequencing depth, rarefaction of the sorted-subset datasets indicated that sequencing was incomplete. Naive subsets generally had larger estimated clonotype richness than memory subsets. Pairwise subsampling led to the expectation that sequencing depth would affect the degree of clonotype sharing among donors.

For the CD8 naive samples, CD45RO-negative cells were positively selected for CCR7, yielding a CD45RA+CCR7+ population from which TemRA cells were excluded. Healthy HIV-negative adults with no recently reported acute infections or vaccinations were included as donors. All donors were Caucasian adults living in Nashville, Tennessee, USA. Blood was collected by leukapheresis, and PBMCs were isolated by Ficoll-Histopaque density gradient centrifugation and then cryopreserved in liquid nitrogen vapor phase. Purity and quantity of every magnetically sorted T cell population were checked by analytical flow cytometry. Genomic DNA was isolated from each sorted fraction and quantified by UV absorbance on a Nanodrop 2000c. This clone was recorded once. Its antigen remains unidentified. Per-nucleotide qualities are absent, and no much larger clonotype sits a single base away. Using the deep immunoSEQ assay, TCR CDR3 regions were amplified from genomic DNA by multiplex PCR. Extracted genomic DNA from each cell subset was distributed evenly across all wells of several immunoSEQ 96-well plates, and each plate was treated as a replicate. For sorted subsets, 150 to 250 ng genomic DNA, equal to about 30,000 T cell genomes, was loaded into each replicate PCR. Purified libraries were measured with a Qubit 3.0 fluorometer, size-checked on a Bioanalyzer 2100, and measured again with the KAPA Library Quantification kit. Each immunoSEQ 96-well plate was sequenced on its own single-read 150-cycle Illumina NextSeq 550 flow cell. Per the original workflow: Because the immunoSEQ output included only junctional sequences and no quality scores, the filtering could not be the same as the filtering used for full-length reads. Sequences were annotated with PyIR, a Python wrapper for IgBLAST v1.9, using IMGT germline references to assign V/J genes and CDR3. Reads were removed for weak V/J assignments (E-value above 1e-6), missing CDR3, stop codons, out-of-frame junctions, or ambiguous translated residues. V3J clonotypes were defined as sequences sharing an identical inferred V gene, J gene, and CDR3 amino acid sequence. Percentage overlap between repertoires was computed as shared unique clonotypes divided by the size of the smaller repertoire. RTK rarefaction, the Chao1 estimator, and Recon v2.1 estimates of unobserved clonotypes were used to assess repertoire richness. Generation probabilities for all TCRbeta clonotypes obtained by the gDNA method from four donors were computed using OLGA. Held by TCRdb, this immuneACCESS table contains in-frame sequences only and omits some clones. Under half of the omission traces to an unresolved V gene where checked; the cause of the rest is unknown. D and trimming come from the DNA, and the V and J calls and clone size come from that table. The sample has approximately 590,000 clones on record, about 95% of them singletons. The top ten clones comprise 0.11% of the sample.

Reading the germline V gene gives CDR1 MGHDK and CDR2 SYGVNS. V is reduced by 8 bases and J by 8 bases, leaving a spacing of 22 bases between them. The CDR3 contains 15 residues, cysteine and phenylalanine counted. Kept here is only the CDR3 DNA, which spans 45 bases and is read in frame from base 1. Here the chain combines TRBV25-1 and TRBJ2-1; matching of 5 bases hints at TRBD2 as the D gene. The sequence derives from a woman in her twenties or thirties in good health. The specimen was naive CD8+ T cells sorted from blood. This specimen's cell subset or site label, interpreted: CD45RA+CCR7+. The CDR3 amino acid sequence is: CASQLTFSAGDEQFF. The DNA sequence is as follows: TGTGCCAGCCAACTTACATTTTCTGCCGGGGATGAGCAGTTCTTC.